These 21 T cell receptor beta chains were sequenced from one sample in a study of blood T cell repertoires in COVID-19. Here immunoSEQ multiplex PCR was the method, and the copy in TCRdb shows in-frame clones only, minus some. In the table there are 200,000 to 300,000 clones, less than 90% of which are singletons. The sample comprised peripheral blood. These receptors came from a man aged 60-69 years with acute or convalescent COVID-19.

The J gene is TRBJ2-7, the V gene TRBV10-3; a weak D match, TRBD2 (5 bases). V lost 2 bases and J lost 2, with 13 bases in between. The CDR3 extends over 15 amino acids. Looked up from germline, CDR1 is ENHRY and CDR2 is SYGVKD. The CDR3 DNA is TGTGCCATCAGTGAGCTAGCAGGCGGAACCTACGAGCAGTACTTC. Its translation is CAISELAGGTYEQYF.

The chain combines TRBV19 with TRBJ2-1; 11 bases are a match to TRBD2. With 9 bases clipped from V and 4 bases from J, the junction kept 5 bases outside the gene matches. The CDR3 has 14 residues. CDR1 and CDR2 (germline): LNHDA, SQIVND (reference sequence). The CDR3 sequence: CASTIAGGYNEQFF. DNA of the CDR3: TGTGCCAGCACAATAGCGGGGGGGTACAATGAGCAGTTCTTC.

The rearrangement uses TRBV12-3 or TRBV12-4 and TRBJ2-1; no definite D call. V dropped 1 base and J dropped 6 bases, with 4 bases sitting between them. CDR3 length: 12 residues. DNA of the CDR3: TGTGCCAGCAGTTTAGGAGCCAATGAGCAGTTCTTC. Translated: CASSLGANEQFF.

The V call is TRBV27, the J call TRBJ2-7; TRBD2 agrees at 14 bases. Trimming took 4 bases from V and 7 from J; bases not matched to a gene: 18. The CDR3 is 19 residues long. Germline CDR1 reads MNHEY; CDR2 reads SMNVEV (reference sequence). CDR3 coding DNA: TGTGCCAGCAGTTCACTATTGGATTTTCCGGGACTAGCGGGAGTTGAGCAGTACTTC. Protein product: CASSSLLDFPGLAGVEQYF.

The chain has TRBV6-5 and TRBJ2-5; TRBD2 is a possible D gene (5 bases). The germline V and J ends were trimmed by 7 bases and 6 bases, with 18 bases remaining between them. Germline values: CDR1 MNHEY, CDR2 SVGAGI. The CDR3 sequence is 14 residues long. Here the CDR3 reads CASKKADPGQTQYF. The CDR3 nucleotides are TGTGCCAGCAAGAAAGCGGACCCGGGTCAGACCCAGTACTTC.

The chain uses TRBV6-2 or TRBV6-3 and TRBJ2-1; a weak D match, TRBD1 (6 bases). The CDR3 loop spans 13 amino acids. V dropped 6 bases and J dropped 4 bases, with 10 bases sitting between them. The germline CDR1 and CDR2 sequences are MNHEY and SVGEGT. CDR3 residues: CASSMDSYNEQFF. In DNA, the CDR3 is TGTGCCAGCAGCATGGACAGTTACAATGAGCAGTTCTTC.

This clone has only a few counts. The V gene is TRBV2, the J gene TRBJ1-5, with D possibly being TRBD1 (6 bases). The germline V and J ends were trimmed by 4 bases and 0 bases, with 7 bases remaining between them. CDR1 SNHLY and CDR2 FYNNEI come from the germline V gene. The CDR3 runs to 14 residues. CDR3 protein: CASSGQVSNQPQHF. The CDR3 DNA reads TGTGCCAGCAGTGGACAGGTTAGCAATCAGCCCCAGCATTTT.

This chain joins TRBV12-3 or TRBV12-4 and TRBJ1-5; no firm D call. Trimming shortened V by 3 bases and J by 4 bases, and 7 bases separated the two germline ends. The CDR3 loop spans 13 amino acids. The CDR3 reads CASSFAANQPQHF. Here the CDR3 DNA reads TGTGCCAGCAGTTTTGCCGCGAATCAGCCCCAGCATTTT.

Points on this clone: Other DNA variants within this sample encode the same CDR3. This chain's CDR3 is CASRTGGPYEQYF. CDR3 DNA sequence: TGTGCCAGCAGAACAGGGGGGCCCTACGAGCAGTACTTC. The chain has TRBV28 and TRBJ2-7, with TRBD1 matching over 8 bases. The CDR3 length is 13 residues. V was clipped by 6 bases and J by 2 bases; unmatched bases: 3. Germline V gene sequence: CDR1 MDHEN, CDR2 SYDVKM.

V is TRBV5-1 and J is TRBJ1-1; possible D gene TRBD1, 5 bases. CDR1 and CDR2 from the germline V gene are SGHRS and YFSETQ. The CDR3 runs to 15 residues. Trimming took off 0 bases at V and 4 bases at J, with 13 bases between the two ends. The CDR3, as DNA: TGCGCCAGCAGCTTGGCAGTGACAGTCGGCACTGAAGCTTTCTTT. As protein: CASSLAVTVGTEAFF.

The chain combines TRBV25-1 with TRBJ2-1; D perhaps matches TRBD1 (6 bases). Germline V gene sequence: CDR1 MGHDK, CDR2 SYGVNS. This CDR3 has 15 residues. V lost 2 bases and J lost 1, with 9 bases in between. The CDR3 DNA reads TGTGCCAGCAGTGAAGGCCAGGGGTCCTACAATGAGCAGTTCTTC. Its translation is CASSEGQGSYNEQFF. Using reference TRBV25-1 and TRBJ2-1 for the parts outside the CDR3, the full variable domain is EADIYQTPRYLVIGTGKKITLECSQTMGHDKMYWYQQDPGMELHLIHYSYGVNSTEKGDLSSESTVSRIRTEHFPLTLESARPSHTSQYLCASSEGQGSYNEQFFGPGTRLTVL.

The chain has TRBV6-5 and TRBJ2-2; D might be TRBD1 (6 bases). V was shortened by 8 bases and J by 6 bases, with 19 bases between the two germline ends. The CDR3 runs to 15 residues. CDR1 MNHEY and CDR2 SVGAGI come from the germline V gene. In DNA, the CDR3 is TGTGCCAGCCGATTGTACTGGACAGTATCCGGGGAGCTGTTTTTT. The encoded protein is CASRLYWTVSGELFF.

The chain recombines TRBV6-5 with TRBJ2-1; 13 nucleotides match TRBD2. J lost 6 bases, V lost 2 bases, and 4 bases had no gene match. Germline V gives CDR1 MNHEY, CDR2 SVGAGI. The CDR3 length is 16 residues. The CDR3 DNA follows: TGTGCCAGCAGTTACGTGGGACTAGCGGGAAGCAATGAGCAGTTCTTC. The encoded protein is CASSYVGLAGSNEQFF.

The chain joins TRBV18 to TRBJ1-6; 7 bases line up with TRBD1. The CDR3 covers 16 residues. V lost 6 bases to trimming and J lost 7 bases; unmatched junction nucleotides: 12. From germline, CDR1 is KGHSH and CDR2 LQKENI. The CDR3 spells CASSLSQGGLNSPLHF. CDR3 nucleotides: TGTGCCAGCTCGCTCTCGCAGGGGGGCTTAAATTCACCCCTCCACTTT.

This chain uses TRBV6-2 or TRBV6-3 with TRBJ1-5, with TRBD1 matching over 10 bases. The CDR3 is 19 residues long. The germline V gene has CDR1 MNHEY and CDR2 SVGEGT. V lost 6 bases, J lost 2 bases, and 16 bases stayed unmatched. Here the CDR3 DNA reads TGTGCCAGCAGCCCTGCGGGGGGACAGGGGTCCGAACGCAATCAGCCCCAGCATTTT. It translates to CASSPAGGQGSERNQPQHF.

The chain combines TRBV5-6 with TRBJ2-1, with 7 bases matching TRBD1. The CDR3 has 15 amino acids. V shed 1 base, J shed 6 bases, and the junction held 7 bases outside the gene matches. CDR1 SGHDT and CDR2 YYEEEE come from the germline V gene. CDR3 loop: CASSLPTGFTNEQFF. In DNA, the CDR3 is TGTGCCAGCAGCTTGCCGACAGGGTTTACCAATGAGCAGTTCTTC.

The genes are TRBV5-1 and TRBJ2-3; TRBD1 agrees at 8 bases. CDR1 and CDR2 (germline): SGHRS, YFSETQ. This CDR3 is built from 15 residues. V lost 0 bases and J lost 6; bases outside the gene matches: 6. The CDR3 region has the DNA TGCGCCAGCAGCTTGGGTCCAGGGGGCGCGGATACGCAGTATTTT. The encoded protein is CASSLGPGGADTQYF.

The J gene is TRBJ2-3, the V gene TRBV5-1; 7 bases match TRBD2. Germline V gene data show CDR1 as SGHRS and CDR2 as YFSETQ. With V trimmed by 3 bases and J by 3 bases, 4 bases remained unmatched. The CDR3 spans 14 residues. CDR3 in amino acids: CASSSSGETDTQYF. DNA for the CDR3: TGCGCCAGCAGCTCAAGCGGGGAGACAGATACGCAGTATTTT.

This chain links TRBV7-8 with TRBJ2-2; D perhaps matches TRBD1 (6 bases). Germline V gene sequence: CDR1 SGHVS, CDR2 FQNEAQ. V dropped 5 bases and J dropped 3 bases, with 13 bases sitting between them. This CDR3 region has 15 residues. The CDR3 region has the DNA TGTGCCAGCAGCAATACAGGGTTGTACACCGGGGAGCTGTTTTTT. Its translation: CASSNTGLYTGELFF.

This clone was recorded once. CDR3 bases: TGCGCCAGCAGCTTGGGACAGGAACACACTGAAGCTTTCTTT. This gives the protein CASSLGQEHTEAFF. The chain is built from TRBV5-1 and TRBJ1-1, with a weak D call TRBD1 (6 bases). Trimming pared 0 bases from V and 3 bases from J, leaving 9 bases between. Germline V CDR1 and CDR2: SGHRS, YFSETQ. The CDR3 has 14 residues.

This chain uses TRBV7-9 with TRBJ1-5; D is undetermined. The CDR3 consists of 13 residues. Germline-derived CDR1 and CDR2 are SEHNR and FQNEAQ (reference sequence). Between the trimmed V and J ends, which lost 4 bases and 4 bases, there was a span of 8 bases. The CDR3: CASSSDGNQPQHF. CDR3 nucleotides: TGTGCCAGCAGCTCCGACGGGAATCAGCCCCAGCATTTT.